The 27 T cell receptor beta chains below were found in one sample sequenced in a study of T-cell reconstitution after alpha-beta-depleted transplantation in children. Molecular barcoding with unique molecular identifiers was used for the TCRbeta library. Each CDR3 protein is one row after TCRdb ran MiXCR on the PCR reads. This sample has 500,000 to 750,000 distinct CDR3 sequences, with 10% to 15% found just once. The sample consisted of PBMCs, mostly from graft donor cells, taken 360 days after TCRalphabeta/CD19-depleted stem cell transplant. Receptors were obtained from a male patient younger than 18 who had a stem cell transplant for acute myeloid leukemia, so the T cells may come from the graft donor.

This clonotype has ten or more counts. This rearrangement joins TRBV13 to TRBJ2-7, with 10 bases identical to TRBD1. CDR3 length equals 14 residues. Trimming cost V 4 bases and J 5 bases; bases outside gene matches: 5. Germline V gene sequence: CDR1 PRHDT, CDR2 FYEKMQ (reference sequence). The DNA of the CDR3 is TGTGCCAGCAGCTCCGGACAGGGGGGGGACGAGCAGTACTTC. Its protein product is CASSSGQGGDEQYF.

As DNA, the CDR3 is TGTGCCAGCAGCTTGGAAATAGCGCACTCCTACGAGCAGTACTTC. Protein sequence: CASSLEIAHSYEQYF. The rearrangement links TRBV7-8 to TRBJ2-7, with D perhaps TRBD2 (5 bases). Germline CDR1 and CDR2: SGHVS and FQNEAQ. V was shortened by 3 bases and J by 0 bases, with 12 bases between the two germline ends. This CDR3 comprises 15 residues.

The chain links TRBV7-9 to TRBJ2-5, with TRBD1 matching 8 bases. The ends lost 5 bases at V and 5 bases at J; junction bases unmatched: 7. Germline CDR1 and CDR2: SEHNR and FQNEAQ (reference sequence). The CDR3 runs to 14 residues. The CDR3 sequence is CASSTSGGLETQYF. CDR3 DNA: TGTGCCAGCAGCACTTCAGGGGGCTTGGAGACCCAGTACTTC.

This chain links TRBV5-1 with TRBJ2-5, with a weak D call TRBD1 (5 bases). Germline V lookup: CDR1 SGHRS, CDR2 YFSETQ. Trimming removed 3 bases from V and 3 bases from J, with 9 bases in between. The CDR3 has 13 amino acids. For the CDR3, the DNA is TGCGCCAGCAGCTCACAGGCAAAAGAGACCCAGTACTTC. It encodes CASSSQAKETQYF.

There are many counts of this clonotype. The J gene is TRBJ2-5, the V gene TRBV25-1; 9 nucleotides match TRBD1. Germline lookup yields CDR1 MGHDK and CDR2 SYGVNS. V shed 1 base and J 4 bases; nucleotides not matched to a gene: 1. This CDR3 region has 14 residues. CDR3 nucleotides: TGTGCCAGCAGTGAATGGGGACAGGGAGAGACCCAGTACTTC. Protein sequence: CASSEWGQGETQYF.

Many counts were recorded for this clonotype. V and J are TRBV20-1 and TRBJ2-3; 9 nucleotides line up with TRBD2. CDR3 size: 14 residues. The V and J ends lost 4 bases and 2 bases, in that order; junction bases with no gene match: 4. The germline V gene has CDR1 DFQATT and CDR2 SNEGSKA (reference sequence). Here the CDR3 DNA reads TGCAGTGCTACCCTAGCGGGACCCACAGATACGCAGTATTTT. Translation: CSATLAGPTDTQYF.

The chain recombines TRBV9 with TRBJ2-1; 7 bases line up with TRBD2. J gave up 14 bases and V 0 bases, and 8 bases lay outside the gene matches. There are 13 residues in the CDR3. CDR1 is SGDLS, CDR2 YYNGEE, per germline. The CDR3 nucleotides are TGTGCCAGCAGCGTAGTAGGTAGCGGGCTCGAGTTCTTC. Translation gives CASSVVGSGLEFF.

This clonotype was seen only a few times. J is TRBJ2-7 and V is TRBV6-2 or TRBV6-3; D might be TRBD2 (6 bases). The CDR3 is 16 residues long. V gave up 5 bases and J gave up 2 bases, with 19 bases separating them. CDR1 and CDR2 from the germline V gene are MNHEY and SVGEGT. The CDR3: CASSLLARPPTYEQYF. CDR3 DNA: TGTGCCAGCAGTCTCCTAGCGCGGCCTCCTACCTACGAGCAGTACTTC.

The chain links TRBV3-1 to TRBJ2-4; a possible D gene is TRBD1 (5 bases). Germline CDR1 reads LGHDT; CDR2 reads YNNKEL (reference sequence). The CDR3 spans 14 residues. V lost 4 bases, J lost 5 bases, and 12 bases lay in between. In DNA form, the CDR3 reads TGTGCCAGCAGCCTATCTCAGGGCCAAAACATTCAGTACTTC. Residues: CASSLSQGQNIQYF.

In its sample, this clonotype was seen a few times. The V and J genes are TRBV12-3 or TRBV12-4 and TRBJ1-1; no clear D gene. Trimming removed 8 bases from V and 6 bases from J, with 13 bases in between. CDR3 length equals 12 residues. This CDR3 reads CASGPQIAEAFF. In nucleotides, the CDR3 is TGTGCCAGCGGGCCCCAAATCGCTGAAGCTTTCTTT.

This clonotype has more than one count but fewer than ten. CDR3: CASSSKRERTKNIQYF. The CDR3 coding sequence is TGTGCCAGCAGTTCGAAGCGGGAGCGGACCAAAAACATTCAGTACTTC. The chain links TRBV7-9 to TRBJ2-4; 8 bases are a match to TRBD2. Germline loops: CDR1 SEHNR, CDR2 FQNEAQ (reference sequence). V was pared by 6 bases and J by 2 bases, with 9 bases of the junction left unmatched. The CDR3 loop spans 16 amino acids.

The sample holds a few counts of this clonotype. J is TRBJ2-1 and V is TRBV3-1; 7 bases map to TRBD2. This CDR3 has 14 residues. Trimming cost V 1 base and J 6 bases; bases outside gene matches: 3. Germline V gene sequence: CDR1 LGHDT, CDR2 YNNKEL (reference sequence). The CDR3 reads CASSQVRGGNEQFF. The CDR3 DNA reads TGTGCCAGCAGCCAAGTTCGCGGGGGCAATGAGCAGTTCTTC.

The chain links TRBV11-2 to TRBJ2-3; D is perhaps TRBD1 (6 bases). The CDR3 sequence is 16 residues long. Germline-derived CDR1 and CDR2 are SGHAT and FQNNGV. The ends were cut back, 0 bases at V and 4 bases at J, with 14 bases in the middle. CDR3 sequence reads: CASSLEWGPSADTQYF. The CDR3 nucleotides are TGTGCCAGCAGCTTAGAGTGGGGGCCCTCGGCAGATACGCAGTATTTT.

This clonotype was found a few times. V usage is TRBV20-1 and J usage is TRBJ1-1; TRBD1 aligns across 12 bases. The CDR3 contains 15 residues. Trimming at V came to 5 bases and at J to 0 bases, leaving 4 bases not matched to a gene. CDR1 is DFQATT and CDR2 is SNEGSKA in the germline V gene (reference sequence). CDR3 sequence: CSAGGQGAMNTEAFF. In DNA, the CDR3 is TGCAGTGCTGGGGGACAGGGGGCTATGAACACTGAAGCTTTCTTT.

This clonotype was counted ten times or more. The CDR3 loop reads CSVEGMRGNTIYF. The CDR3 DNA is TGCAGCGTTGAAGGCATGCGAGGAAACACCATATATTTT. V is TRBV29-1 and J is TRBJ1-3, with D uncertain. Trimming cost V 1 base and J 4 bases, with 8 bases left between them. The length of the CDR3 is 13 residues. The germline V gene has CDR1 SQVTM and CDR2 ANQGSEA.

This clonotype was found many times. The chain joins TRBV9 to TRBJ2-1; D possibly uses TRBD1 or TRBD2 (5 bases each). From germline, CDR1 is SGDLS and CDR2 YYNGEE. CDR3 size: 16 residues. Deletions cut 0 bases from V and 0 bases from J, with 10 bases between. The CDR3 loop is CASSVARGSSYNEQFF. The CDR3, as DNA: TGTGCCAGCAGCGTAGCGAGGGGCAGCTCCTACAATGAGCAGTTCTTC.

A few counts support this clonotype. This sequence joins TRBV5-5 and TRBJ1-3, with TRBD1 matching 7 bases. The CDR3 spans 16 residues. J was trimmed by 0 bases and V by 4 bases; bases with no gene match: 7. Germline V gene lookup returns CDR1 SGHKS and CDR2 YYEKEE (reference sequence). CDR3 in DNA: TGTGCCAGCAGCCCGGACAGGAAAAGCTCTGGAAACACCATATATTTT. It specifies CASSPDRKSSGNTIYF.

This clonotype has at least ten counts. This chain uses TRBV28 with TRBJ2-3; perhaps D is TRBD1 or TRBD2 (6 bases each). V was shortened by 8 bases and J by 1 base, with 16 bases between the two germline ends. Germline assignment: CDR1 MDHEN and CDR2 SYDVKM. This CDR3 spans 15 amino acids. For the CDR3, the DNA is TGTGCCAGCTCCGTAACGGAGGGGGGCACAGATACGCAGTATTTT. Its translation: CASSVTEGGTDTQYF.

The gene calls are TRBV20-1 and TRBJ1-1; possibly TRBD1 for D (5 bases). CDR3 length equals 12 residues. CDR1 DFQATT and CDR2 SNEGSKA come from the germline V gene (reference sequence). Trimming removed 6 bases at V and 6 bases at J, with 14 bases between. The CDR3 loop is CSARGDRAEAFF. The CDR3 nucleotides are TGCAGTGCCCGAGGGGACCGGGCTGAAGCTTTCTTT.

This chain uses TRBV4-3 with TRBJ2-1; D is uncertain. The V and J ends lost 4 bases and 14 bases respectively, with 21 bases between them. Germline CDR1 LGHNA, CDR2 YSLEER. The CDR3 spans 14 residues. DNA of the CDR3: TGCGCCAGCAGCCCACGGTGGTCTGGCGGTTGGGAGTTCTTC. This codes for CASSPRWSGGWEFF.

This clonotype came up a few times. The V gene is TRBV24-1, the J gene TRBJ2-1; the D gene could be TRBD1 or TRBD2 (5 bases each). The V gene's germline CDR1 is KGHDR and CDR2 SFDVKD. The ends were cut back, 7 bases at V and 8 bases at J, with 17 bases in the middle. The CDR3 spans 14 residues. CDR3 sequence (DNA): TGTGCCACCAGCGGGGCTGGGTCTATGGATGAGCAGTTCTTC. It encodes CATSGAGSMDEQFF.

The gene calls are TRBV3-1 and TRBJ2-2; possibly TRBD2 for D (5 bases). V lost 6 bases, J lost 4 bases, and 18 bases lay in between. This CDR3 comprises 16 residues. Germline V lookup: CDR1 LGHDT, CDR2 YNNKEL (reference sequence). CDR3 loop: CASRVALLGVTGELFF. The CDR3 coding sequence is TGTGCCAGCAGAGTAGCGCTACTCGGAGTCACCGGGGAGCTGTTTTTT.

This clonotype has more than one count but fewer than ten. V gene TRBV5-1 combines with J gene TRBJ1-1; 7 positions match TRBD1. V gave up 7 bases and J gave up 0 bases; unmatched junction bases: 6. CDR1 and CDR2 from the germline V gene are SGHRS and YFSETQ. This CDR3 has 14 residues. This CDR3 reads CASRTGAMNTEAFF. In DNA form, the CDR3 reads TGCGCCAGCCGTACAGGGGCAATGAACACTGAAGCTTTCTTT.

V is TRBV28 and J is TRBJ2-5; 7 nucleotides align to TRBD2. The CDR3 is made up of 15 amino acids. Germline V gives CDR1 MDHEN, CDR2 SYDVKM. V was pared by 4 bases and J by 5 bases, with 10 bases of the junction left unmatched. The CDR3 DNA reads TGTGCCAGCAGTTCTACGGGGGGAGTAGTGGAGACCCAGTACTTC. Amino acids: CASSSTGGVVETQYF.

This clonotype was seen at least ten times. The rearrangement links TRBV12-3 or TRBV12-4 to TRBJ2-7; D is unresolved. CDR3 length: 11 amino acids. V dropped 6 bases and J dropped 6 bases, with 9 bases sitting between them. The CDR3 bases are TGTGCCAGCAGGCTCGGCCTCGAGCAGTACGTC. It translates to CASRLGLEQYV.

This clonotype has more than one count but fewer than ten. This chain connects TRBV20-1 to TRBJ2-3, with D perhaps matching TRBD1 (6 bases). The CDR3 is 14 amino acids. The V gene lost 3 bases and the J gene lost 3 bases, with 13 bases spanning the gap. Germline CDR1 and CDR2: DFQATT and SNEGSKA (reference sequence). The CDR3 sequence is CSASRQDITDTQYF. The CDR3 nucleotides are TGCAGTGCTAGTAGACAGGATATTACAGATACGCAGTATTTT.

This clonotype was detected only a few times. The chain combines TRBV20-1 with TRBJ1-5; tentative D call: TRBD1 (6 bases). The CDR3 is made up of 15 amino acids. V was clipped by 6 bases and J by 1 base, with 16 bases between them. CDR1 and CDR2 from the germline V gene are DFQATT and SNEGSKA (reference sequence). DNA for the CDR3: TGCAGTGCCCAAACGCCAGGGGCGAGCAATCAGCCCCAGCATTTT. Translated, it gives CSAQTPGASNQPQHF.